The 4 T cell receptor beta chains given below trace back to one sample, sequenced in a study of blood T cell repertoires in COVID-19. The table came from immunoSEQ multiplex PCR; TCRdb's copy has only in-frame clones and leaves some out. Of 65,000 to 75,000 clones in the sample, 75% were seen once. Sequenced: peripheral blood. These receptors originate from a man in his 70s with acute or convalescent COVID-19.

The chain couples TRBV11-2 to TRBJ2-7; D remains unclear. This CDR3 comprises 14 residues. V lost 5 bases and J 1 base, leaving 12 bases between the germline ends. Germline assignment: CDR1 SGHAT and CDR2 FQNNGV. The CDR3 nucleotides are TGTGCCAGCAGCCTCGCGAGCCATTCCTACGAGCAGTACTTC. It codes for CASSLASHSYEQYF.

The sample holds one count of this clone. The rearrangement uses TRBV5-1 and TRBJ1-2; D is ambiguous. V was trimmed by 4 bases and J by 4 bases, leaving 20 bases between them. CDR1 and CDR2 from the germline V gene are SGHRS and YFSETQ. This CDR3 region has 16 residues. This chain's CDR3 is CASSEAREVGGYGYTF. In DNA, the CDR3 is TGCGCCAGCAGCGAAGCTAGGGAGGTCGGCGGCTATGGCTACACCTTC. Using reference TRBV5-1 and TRBJ1-2 for the parts outside the CDR3, the full variable domain is KAGVTQTPRYLIKTRGQQVTLSCSPISGHRSVSWYQQTPGQGLQFLFEYFSETQRNKGNFPGRFSGRQFSNSRSEMNVSTLELGDSALYLCASSEAREVGGYGYTFGSGTRLTVV.

V gene TRBV27 combines with J gene TRBJ1-2, with 12 positions matching TRBD1. CDR1 is MNHEY, CDR2 SMNVEV, per germline (reference sequence). J lost 8 bases, V lost 7 bases, and 11 bases had no gene match. There are 15 residues in the CDR3. The CDR3 bases are TGTGCCAGCACCCCGTTGGGACAGGGGGCGCAGGGCTACACCTTC. Residues: CASTPLGQGAQGYTF.

The chain couples TRBV7-6 to TRBJ2-1; 8 nucleotides agree with TRBD2. The germline V gene has CDR1 SGHVS and CDR2 FNYEAQ. V was pared by 3 bases and J by 0 bases, with 4 bases of the junction left unmatched. The CDR3 has 16 amino acids. The DNA of the CDR3 is TGTGCCAGCAGCTTCATAAGCGGGAGCTCCTACAATGAGCAGTTCTTC. Its protein product is CASSFISGSSYNEQFF.